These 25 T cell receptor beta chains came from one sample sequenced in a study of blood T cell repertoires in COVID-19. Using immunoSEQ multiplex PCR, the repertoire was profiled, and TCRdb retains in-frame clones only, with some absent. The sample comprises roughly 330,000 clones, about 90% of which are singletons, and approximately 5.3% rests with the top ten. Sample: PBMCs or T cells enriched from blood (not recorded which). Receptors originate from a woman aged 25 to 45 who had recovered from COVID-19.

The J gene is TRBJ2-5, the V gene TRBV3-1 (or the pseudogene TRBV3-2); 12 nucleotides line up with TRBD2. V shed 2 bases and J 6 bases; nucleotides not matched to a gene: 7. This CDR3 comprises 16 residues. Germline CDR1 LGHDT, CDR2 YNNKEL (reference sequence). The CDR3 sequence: CASSQLSSGGAKTQYF. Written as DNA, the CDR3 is TGTGCCAGCAGCCAACTATCTAGCGGGGGGGCAAAGACCCAGTACTTC.

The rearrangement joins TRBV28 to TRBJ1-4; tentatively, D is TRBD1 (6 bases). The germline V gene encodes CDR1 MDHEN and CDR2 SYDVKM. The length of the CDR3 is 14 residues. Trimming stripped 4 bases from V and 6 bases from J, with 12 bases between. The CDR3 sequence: CASSSGTFYEKLFF. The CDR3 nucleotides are TGTGCCAGCAGTTCCGGGACATTCTATGAAAAACTGTTTTTT. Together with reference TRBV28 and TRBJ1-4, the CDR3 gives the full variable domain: DVKVTQSSRYLVKRTGEKVFLECVQDMDHENMFWYRQDPGLGLRLIYFSYDVKMKEKGDIPEGYSVSREKKERFSLILESASTNQTSMYLCASSSGTFYEKLFFGSGTQLSVL.

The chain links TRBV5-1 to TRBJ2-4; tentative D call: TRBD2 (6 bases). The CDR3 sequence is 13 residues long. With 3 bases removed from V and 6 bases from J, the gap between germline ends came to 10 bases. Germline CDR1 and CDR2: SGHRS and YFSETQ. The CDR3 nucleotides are TGCGCCAGCAGCTCGGTGGGACTAAACATTCAGTACTTC. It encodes CASSSVGLNIQYF.

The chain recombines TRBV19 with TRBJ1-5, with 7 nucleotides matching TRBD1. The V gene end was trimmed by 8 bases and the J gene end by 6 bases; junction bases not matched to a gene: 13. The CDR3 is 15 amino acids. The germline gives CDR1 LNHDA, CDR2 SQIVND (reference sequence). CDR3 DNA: TGTGCCAGTGGACAGGCTACTCGGGTCGCTCAGCCCCAGCATTTT. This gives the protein CASGQATRVAQPQHF.

This CDR3 reads CASSQDIGGLSSYNEQFF. The CDR3 region has the DNA TGTGCCAGCAGCCAAGATATCGGGGGTTTGAGCTCCTACAATGAGCAGTTCTTC. The chain uses TRBV14 and TRBJ2-1; perhaps TRBD2 as D (6 bases). V lost 0 bases, J lost 0 bases, and 15 bases lay in between. CDR1 and CDR2 (germline): SGHDN, FVKESK. This CDR3 has 18 amino acids. The full variable domain, its missing parts supplied by reference TRBV14 and TRBJ2-1, is EAGVTQFPSHSVIEKGQTVTLRCDPISGHDNLYWYRRVMGKEIKFLLHFVKESKQDESGMPNNRFLAERTGGTYSTLKVQPAELEDSGVYFCASSQDIGGLSSYNEQFFGPGTRLTVL.

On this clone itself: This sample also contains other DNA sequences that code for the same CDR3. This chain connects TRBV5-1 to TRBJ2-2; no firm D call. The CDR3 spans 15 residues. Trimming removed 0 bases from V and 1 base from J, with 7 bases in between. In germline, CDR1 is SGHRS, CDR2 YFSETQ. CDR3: CASSLDPGNTGELFF. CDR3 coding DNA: TGCGCCAGCAGCTTGGATCCAGGGAACACCGGGGAGCTGTTTTTT.

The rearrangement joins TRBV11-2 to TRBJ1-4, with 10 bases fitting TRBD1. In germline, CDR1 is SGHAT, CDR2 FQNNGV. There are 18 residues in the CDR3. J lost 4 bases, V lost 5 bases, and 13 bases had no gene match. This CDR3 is CASSATTGGSASNEKLFF. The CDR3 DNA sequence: TGTGCCAGCAGCGCGACGACAGGGGGCTCCGCTAGTAATGAAAAACTGTTTTTT.

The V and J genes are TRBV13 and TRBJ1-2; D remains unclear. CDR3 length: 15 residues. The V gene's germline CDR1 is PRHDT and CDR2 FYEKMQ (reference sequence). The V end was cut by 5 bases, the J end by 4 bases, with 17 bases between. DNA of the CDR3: TGTGCCAGCAGCCCGCAGGTGGCCTCTTTCTATGGCTACACCTTC. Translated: CASSPQVASFYGYTF.

CDR3 sequence (DNA): TGTGCCAGTAGTATGCAACCGGGACAGGGAGGCTACACCTTC. Protein: CASSMQPGQGGYTF. The chain employs TRBV19 and TRBJ1-2, with TRBD1 matching over 9 bases. Per germline, CDR1 LNHDA and CDR2 SQIVND (reference sequence). The CDR3 covers 14 residues. V shed 3 bases, J shed 8 bases, and the junction held 7 bases outside the gene matches.

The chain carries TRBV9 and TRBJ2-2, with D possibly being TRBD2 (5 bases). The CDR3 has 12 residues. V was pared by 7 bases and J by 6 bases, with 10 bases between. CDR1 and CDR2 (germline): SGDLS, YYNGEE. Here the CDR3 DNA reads TGTGCCAGCTCGGACTTAGCCGGGGAGCTGTTTTTT. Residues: CASSDLAGELFF. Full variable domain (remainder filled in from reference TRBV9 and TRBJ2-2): DSGVTQTPKHLITATGQRVTLRCSPRSGDLSVYWYQQSLDQGLQFLIQYYNGEERAKGNILERFSAQQFPDLHSELNLSSLELGDSALYFCASSDLAGELFFGEGSRLTVL.

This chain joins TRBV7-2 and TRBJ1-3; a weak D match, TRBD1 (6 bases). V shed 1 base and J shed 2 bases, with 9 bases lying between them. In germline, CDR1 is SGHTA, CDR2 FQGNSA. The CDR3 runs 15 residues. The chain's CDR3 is CASSLDGGAGNTIYF. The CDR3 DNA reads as TGTGCCAGCAGCTTAGATGGGGGCGCTGGAAACACCATATATTTT.

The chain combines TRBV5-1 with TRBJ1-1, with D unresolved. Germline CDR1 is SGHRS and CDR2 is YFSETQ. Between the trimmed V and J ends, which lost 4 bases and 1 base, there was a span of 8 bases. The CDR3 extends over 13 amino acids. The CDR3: CASSVTGNTEAFF. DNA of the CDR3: TGCGCCAGCAGCGTTACGGGGAACACTGAAGCTTTCTTT.

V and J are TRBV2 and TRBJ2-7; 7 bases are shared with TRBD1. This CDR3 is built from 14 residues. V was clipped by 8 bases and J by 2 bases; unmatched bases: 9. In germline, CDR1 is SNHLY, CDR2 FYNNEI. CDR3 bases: TGTGCCAGCCTAGTCCGGGACAGACCCTACGAGCAGTACTTC. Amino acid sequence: CASLVRDRPYEQYF.

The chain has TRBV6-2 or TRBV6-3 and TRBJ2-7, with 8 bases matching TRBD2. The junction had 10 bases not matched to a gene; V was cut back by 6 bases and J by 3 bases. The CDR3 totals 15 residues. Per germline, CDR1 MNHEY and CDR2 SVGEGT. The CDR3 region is CASSIGGALGYEQYF. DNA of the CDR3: TGTGCCAGCAGCATCGGGGGGGCCCTAGGCTACGAGCAGTACTTC.

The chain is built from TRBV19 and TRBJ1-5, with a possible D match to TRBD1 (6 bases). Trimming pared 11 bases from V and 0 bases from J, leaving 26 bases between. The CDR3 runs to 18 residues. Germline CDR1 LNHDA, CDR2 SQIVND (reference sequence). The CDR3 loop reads CASGAGGARPYSNQPQHF. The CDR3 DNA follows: TGTGCCTCCGGAGCGGGGGGCGCTCGCCCTTATAGCAATCAGCCCCAGCATTTT.

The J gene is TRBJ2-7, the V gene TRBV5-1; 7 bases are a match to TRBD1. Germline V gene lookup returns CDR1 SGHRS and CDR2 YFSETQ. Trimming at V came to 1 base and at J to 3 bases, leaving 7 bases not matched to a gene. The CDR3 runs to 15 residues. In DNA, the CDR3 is TGCGCCAGCAGCTTGTTCGGTTCAGGGGGCTACGAGCAGTACTTC. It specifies CASSLFGSGGYEQYF.

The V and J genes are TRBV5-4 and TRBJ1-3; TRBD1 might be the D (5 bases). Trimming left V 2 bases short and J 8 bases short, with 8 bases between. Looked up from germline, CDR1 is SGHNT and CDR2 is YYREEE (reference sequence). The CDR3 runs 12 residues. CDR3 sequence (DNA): TGTGCCAGCAGCTTAGGGGCAGACACCATATATTTT. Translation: CASSLGADTIYF.

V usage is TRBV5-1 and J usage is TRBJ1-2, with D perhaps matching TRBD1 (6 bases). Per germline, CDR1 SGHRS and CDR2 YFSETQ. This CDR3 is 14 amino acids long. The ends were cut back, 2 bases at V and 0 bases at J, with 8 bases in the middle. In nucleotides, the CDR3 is TGCGCCAGCAGCTTTGACAGGTCTAACTATGGCTACACCTTC. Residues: CASSFDRSNYGYTF.

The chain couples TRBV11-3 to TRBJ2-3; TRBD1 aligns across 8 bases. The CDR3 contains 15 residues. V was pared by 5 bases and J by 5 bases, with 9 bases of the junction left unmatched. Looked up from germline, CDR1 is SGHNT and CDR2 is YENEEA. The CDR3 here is CASSRRQGRGDTQYF. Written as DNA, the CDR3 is TGTGCCAGCAGCCGTCGACAGGGGAGAGGAGATACGCAGTATTTT.

As DNA, the CDR3 is TGTGCCAGCAGCGTAAGGGGCGGCTATGGCTACACCTTC. As protein: CASSVRGGYGYTF. The V and J genes are TRBV9 and TRBJ1-2, with a possible D match to TRBD1 (5 bases). Germline loops: CDR1 SGDLS, CDR2 YYNGEE. This CDR3 is 13 amino acids long. Trimming took 1 base from V and 4 from J, leaving 8 bases between them.

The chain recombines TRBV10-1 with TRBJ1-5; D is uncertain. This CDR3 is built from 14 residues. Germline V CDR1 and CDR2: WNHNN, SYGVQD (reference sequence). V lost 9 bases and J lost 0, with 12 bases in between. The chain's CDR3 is CARLWGGSNQPQHF. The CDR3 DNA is TGCGCCAGACTGTGGGGAGGTAGCAATCAGCCCCAGCATTTT.

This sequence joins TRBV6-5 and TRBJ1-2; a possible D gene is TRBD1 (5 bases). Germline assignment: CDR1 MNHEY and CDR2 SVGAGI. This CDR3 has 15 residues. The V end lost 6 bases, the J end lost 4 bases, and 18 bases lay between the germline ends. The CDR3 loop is CASRGSLGTVYGYTF. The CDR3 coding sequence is TGTGCCAGCAGGGGGAGTCTTGGGACTGTCTATGGCTACACCTTC.

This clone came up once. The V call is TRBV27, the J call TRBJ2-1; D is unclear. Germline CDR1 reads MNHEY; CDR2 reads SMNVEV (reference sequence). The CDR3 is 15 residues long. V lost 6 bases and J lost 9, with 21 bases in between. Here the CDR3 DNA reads TGTGCCAGCAGACCTGCGGATCTACGGAATAGTGAGCAGTTCTTC. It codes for CASRPADLRNSEQFF.

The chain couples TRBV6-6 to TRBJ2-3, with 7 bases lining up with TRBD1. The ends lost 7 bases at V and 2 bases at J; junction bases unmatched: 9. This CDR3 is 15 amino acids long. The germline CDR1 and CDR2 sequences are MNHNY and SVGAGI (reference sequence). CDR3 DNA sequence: TGTGCCAGCACCTCAACAGGACAGGCCACAGATACGCAGTATTTT. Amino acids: CASTSTGQATDTQYF.

In DNA form, the CDR3 reads TGTGCCAGCAGTGATACCGGGGGGGCCGAGGATACGCAGTATTTT. This encodes CASSDTGGAEDTQYF. This sequence joins TRBV6-2 or TRBV6-3 and TRBJ2-3; 8 positions agree with TRBD2. There are 15 residues in the CDR3. Per germline, CDR1 MNHEY and CDR2 SVGEGT. V gave up 5 bases and J gave up 6 bases; unmatched junction bases: 10.